The next 31 T cell receptor beta chains were all read from a single sample in a study of vaccination and CD4 T cells after COVID-19. Oncomine TCR Beta short-read sequencing was applied to DNA from cultured CD4+ T cells. TCRdb re-analysed the PCR reads in MiXCR, keeping a single row per CDR3 protein. The sample includes some 16,000 distinct CDR3 sequences, roughly 50% of them seen just once. Their specific antigens are unknown. Documented treatment: approximately 9-day PBMC culture with coronavirus spike peptide pools or control peptides (ViraFEST assay). Input material: CD4+ T cells from blood, cultured in vitro. These receptors were taken from a human donor who had recovered from COVID-19.

The chain joins TRBV10-3 to TRBJ2-6; D is possibly TRBD2 (5 bases). This CDR3 spans 13 amino acids. Germline V gives CDR1 ENHRY, CDR2 SYGVKD. For the CDR3, the DNA is TGTGGTGTGAGGGAAGCTGGGGCCAACGTCCTGACTTTC. Its translation is CGVREAGANVLTF.

This clonotype has more than one count but fewer than ten. The V call is TRBV20-1, the J call TRBJ2-3; 7 nucleotides align to TRBD2. Trimming cost V 6 bases and J 8 bases; bases outside gene matches: 14. There are 14 residues in the CDR3. Germline values: CDR1 DFQATT, CDR2 SNEGSKA (reference sequence). This chain's CDR3 is CSAPLAGAPGTQYF. CDR3 coding DNA: TGCAGTGCCCCACTGGCGGGAGCTCCGGGTACGCAGTATTTT.

The table lists this clonotype with a few counts. This chain connects TRBV20-1 to TRBJ1-2; D remains ambiguous. Germline V CDR1 and CDR2: DFQATT, SNEGSKA (reference sequence). V was cut by 0 bases and J by 0 bases, with 11 bases left in between. The CDR3 totals 15 residues. The CDR3 region has the DNA TGCAGTGCTAGAGATCCGAAAGATCCTAACTATGGCTACACCTTC. Amino acid sequence: CSARDPKDPNYGYTF.

The chain links TRBV5-4 to TRBJ2-3; the match to TRBD1 covers 7 bases. Germline values: CDR1 SGHNT, CDR2 YYREEE (reference sequence). The CDR3 extends over 14 amino acids. V shed 1 base, J shed 4 bases, and the junction held 3 bases outside the gene matches. The CDR3 loop reads CASSLSTGADTQYF. CDR3 DNA sequence: TGTGCCAGCAGCTTGAGTACAGGGGCAGATACGCAGTATTTT.

The genes are TRBV12-3 or TRBV12-4 and TRBJ2-5, with 8 bases aligning to TRBD1. V dropped 6 bases and J dropped 5; count of bases not matched to a gene: 5. CDR3 length: 13 amino acids. The CDR3 DNA reads as TGTGCCAGCAGCCTCGACAGGGGTGAGACCCAGTACTTC. This translates into CASSLDRGETQYF.

The CDR3 DNA follows: TGTGCCAGCAGTTTCGGACAGGGCTCCTACAATGAGCAGTTCTTC. Translation: CASSFGQGSYNEQFF. This chain connects TRBV7-2 to TRBJ2-1; TRBD1 matches 8 bases. Per germline, CDR1 SGHTA and CDR2 FQGNSA. The CDR3 is 15 amino acids. V lost 6 bases and J lost 0; bases outside the gene matches: 4.

This clonotype was recorded a few times. J is TRBJ1-2 and V is TRBV11-2; no clear D gene. V lost 2 bases to trimming and J lost 14 bases, with 21 bases between them. The CDR3 is 14 amino acids. Germline V gene data show CDR1 as SGHAT and CDR2 as FQNNGV. The CDR3 region has the DNA TGTGCCAGCAGCTTATCTCCGGCATCCTCGGGTGGGACCTTC. Protein: CASSLSPASSGGTF.

This clonotype was picked up a small number of times. The chain has TRBV7-3 and TRBJ1-1; D is undetermined. V lost 1 base to trimming and J lost 8 bases, with 14 bases between them. Germline CDR1 SGHTA, CDR2 FQGTGA. CDR3 size: 14 residues. CDR3 region: CASSLRHLKGEAFF. CDR3 in DNA: TGTGCCAGCAGCTTAAGACACCTGAAAGGGGAAGCTTTCTTT.

The rearrangement uses TRBV7-3 and TRBJ2-1; 7 bases are a match to TRBD2. CDR1 and CDR2 from the germline V gene are SGHTA and FQGTGA. Unmatched junction bases numbered 7, after V lost 1 base and J lost 10 bases. This CDR3 spans 14 amino acids. CDR3 in DNA: TGTGCCAGCAGCTTAATGGGGGGGAGGGAAGAGCAGTTCTTC. This encodes CASSLMGGREEQFF. Looking up the rest from reference TRBV7-3 and TRBJ2-1 gives the full variable domain: GAGVSQTPSNKVTEKGKYVELRCDPISGHTALYWYRQSLGQGPEFLIYFQGTGAADDSGLPNDRFFAVRPEGSVSTLKIQRTERGDSAVYLCASSLMGGREEQFFGPGTRLTVL.

This clonotype was counted only a few times. The chain links TRBV6-1 to TRBJ2-5; the D is unclear. This CDR3 has 13 residues. The germline gives CDR1 MNHNS, CDR2 SASEGT. The V end lost 4 bases, the J end lost 4 bases, and 10 bases lay between the germline ends. Here the CDR3 reads CASSGSLRETQYF. CDR3 sequence (DNA): TGTGCCAGCAGTGGTTCGCTTAGAGAGACCCAGTACTTC.

This chain connects TRBV6-2 or TRBV6-3 to TRBJ2-3; D is perhaps TRBD1 (8 bases). This CDR3 spans 15 amino acids. The germline CDR1 and CDR2 sequences are MNHEY and SVGEGT. V was clipped by 7 bases and J by 1 base, with 15 bases between them. In DNA, the CDR3 is TGTGCCAGCACTAACAGGGGGAGGGGCACAGATACGCAGTATTTT. This translates into CASTNRGRGTDTQYF.

The chain combines TRBV6-5 with TRBJ2-7; 7 bases fit TRBD1. The V and J ends lost 2 bases and 3 bases, in that order; junction bases with no gene match: 1. This CDR3 has 13 amino acids. Germline V lookup: CDR1 MNHEY, CDR2 SVGAGI. The CDR3 nucleotides are TGTGCCAGCAGTTACGGGGACAGCTACGAGCAGTACTTC. Its protein is CASSYGDSYEQYF.

The rearrangement joins TRBV7-3 to TRBJ1-6; D possibly corresponds to TRBD1 (5 bases). Trimming removed 2 bases from V and 8 bases from J, with 10 bases in between. Germline lookup yields CDR1 SGHTA and CDR2 FQGTGA. This CDR3 is 14 amino acids long. The CDR3 is CASSLSGSDSPLHF. In DNA form, the CDR3 reads TGTGCCAGCAGCTTATCAGGGTCGGATTCACCCCTCCACTTT.

The chain has TRBV6-2 or TRBV6-3 and TRBJ1-2; D perhaps matches TRBD1 (6 bases). CDR1 is MNHEY, CDR2 SVGEGT, per germline. Trimming took 4 bases from V and 6 from J, leaving 9 bases between them. The CDR3 covers 12 residues. CDR3 coding DNA: TGTGCCAGCAGTTGGGCAGGGGATGGCTACACCTTC. As protein: CASSWAGDGYTF.

The gene calls are TRBV7-9 and TRBJ1-3; D ambiguous. CDR1 and CDR2 (germline): SEHNR, FQNEAQ (reference sequence). Trimming cost V 10 bases and J 0 bases, with 13 bases left between them. CDR3 length equals 14 residues. For the CDR3, the DNA is TGTGCCACCTTTAGTCCCTCCTCTGGAAACACCATATATTTT. Its protein is CATFSPSSGNTIYF.

This clonotype showed up just a few times. V gene TRBV20-1 combines with J gene TRBJ1-5; the match to TRBD1 covers 11 bases. The germline V gene has CDR1 DFQATT and CDR2 SNEGSKA (reference sequence). J was trimmed by 2 bases and V by 7 bases; bases with no gene match: 4. This CDR3 spans 14 amino acids. This chain's CDR3 is CSGTGGAGNQPQHF. In DNA form, the CDR3 reads TGCAGTGGGACAGGGGGCGCAGGCAATCAGCCCCAGCATTTT.

This clonotype was counted between two and nine times. The V call is TRBV7-9, the J call TRBJ1-1; 8 bases are shared with TRBD1. The CDR3 runs 16 residues. Germline V CDR1 and CDR2: SEHNR, FQNEAQ (reference sequence). J lost 5 bases, V lost 5 bases, and 13 bases had no gene match. The chain's CDR3 is CASSPAGGQGRTEAFF. DNA of the CDR3: TGTGCCAGCAGCCCGGCTGGAGGACAGGGAAGAACTGAAGCTTTCTTT.

The chain employs TRBV7-2 and TRBJ2-7, with D perhaps matching TRBD2 (7 bases). Germline CDR1 SGHTA, CDR2 FQGNSA. Trimming cost V 6 bases and J 3 bases, with 24 bases left between them. This CDR3 has 17 amino acids. The CDR3 DNA reads as TGTGCCAGCAGTTCTCCTTTGGTCGGGGGGCTAAGCTACGAGCAGTACTTC. Translating it yields CASSSPLVGGLSYEQYF.

The J gene is TRBJ2-7, the V gene TRBV28; D could derive from TRBD1 or TRBD2 (5 bases each). The V and J ends lost 4 bases and 4 bases respectively, with 11 bases between them. CDR3 length: 13 amino acids. Germline-derived CDR1 and CDR2 are MDHEN and SYDVKM. As DNA, the CDR3 is TGTGCCAGCAGTTGGGACCCCAGATACGAGCAGTACTTC. Protein sequence: CASSWDPRYEQYF.

The chain recombines TRBV20-1 with TRBJ1-1; 8 bases fit TRBD1. Trimming removed 4 bases from V and 11 bases from J; junction bases left unmatched: 9. CDR1 and CDR2 from the germline V gene are DFQATT and SNEGSKA (reference sequence). This CDR3 contains 12 residues. CDR3 in DNA: TGCAGTGCTAACACAGGGGGTTTCCAGGCTTTCTTT. This gives the protein CSANTGGFQAFF.

The CDR3 sequence: CASSLGQGPIGNQPQHF. The CDR3, as DNA: TGTGCCAGCAGTTTGGGACAGGGGCCCATAGGGAATCAGCCCCAGCATTTT. The chain uses TRBV27 and TRBJ1-5, with 10 bases matching TRBD1. The J segment lost 4 bases and the V segment lost 3 bases, leaving 9 bases of the junction unmatched. CDR3 length: 17 amino acids. Germline V gene sequence: CDR1 MNHEY, CDR2 SMNVEV (reference sequence).

V is TRBV20-1 and J is TRBJ2-1; 8 bases fit TRBD2. The length of the CDR3 is 15 residues. V shed 5 bases, J shed 4 bases, and the junction held 10 bases outside the gene matches. In germline, CDR1 is DFQATT, CDR2 SNEGSKA (reference sequence). The CDR3 spells CSAPWSGGVYNEQFF. The CDR3 DNA reads as TGCAGTGCTCCTTGGTCCGGGGGGGTATACAATGAGCAGTTCTTC.

There are a few counts of this clonotype. The chain carries TRBV2 and TRBJ1-2; D not certain. This CDR3 comprises 12 residues. Germline CDR1 and CDR2: SNHLY and FYNNEI. Trimming cost V 6 bases and J 1 base, with 6 bases left between them. In DNA, the CDR3 is TGTGCCAGCAGCGGAGTTAACTATGGCTACACCTTC. The encoded protein is CASSGVNYGYTF.

The table lists this clonotype with a few counts. The V and J genes are TRBV5-4 and TRBJ1-1, with D uncertain. Germline V CDR1 and CDR2: SGHNT, YYREEE (reference sequence). Trimming stripped 4 bases from V and 5 bases from J, with 12 bases between. CDR3 length: 13 amino acids. CDR3 residues: CASSPGLRTEAFF. CDR3 in DNA: TGTGCCAGCAGCCCAGGCCTGCGAACTGAAGCTTTCTTT.

V and J are TRBV2 and TRBJ2-2; D unresolved. Germline V gene lookup returns CDR1 SNHLY and CDR2 FYNNEI. The CDR3 is 14 amino acids. Trimming took 7 bases from V and 2 from J, leaving 11 bases between them. CDR3 DNA: TGTGCCAGCAATAAGGATTCCAACACCGGGGAGCTGTTTTTT. Its translation is CASNKDSNTGELFF.

V and J are TRBV3-1 and TRBJ1-1; D perhaps matches TRBD1 (5 bases). Germline CDR1 LGHDT, CDR2 YNNKEL (reference sequence). Trimming shortened V by 4 bases and J by 11 bases, and 17 bases separated the two germline ends. The length of the CDR3 is 13 residues. In nucleotides, the CDR3 is TGTGCCAGCAGCCGCGCCGGGACCTTGCGGGCTTTCTTT. Protein product: CASSRAGTLRAFF.

The V and J genes are TRBV9 and TRBJ1-1; D possibly corresponds to TRBD1 (6 bases). CDR1 SGDLS and CDR2 YYNGEE come from the germline V gene. The CDR3 has 14 residues. The V end lost 3 bases, the J end lost 4 bases, and 13 bases lay between the germline ends. The CDR3 bases are TGTGCCAGCAGCGGACAACCAGGGGCCACTGAAGCTTTCTTT. Amino acids: CASSGQPGATEAFF.

V usage is TRBV5-1 and J usage is TRBJ1-3; tentative D call: TRBD1 (6 bases). Trimming removed 7 bases at V and 0 bases at J, with 14 bases between. The CDR3 consists of 15 residues. The germline V gene has CDR1 SGHRS and CDR2 YFSETQ. CDR3 sequence (DNA): TGCGCCAGCTCCGAGGGGGGCAACTCTGGAAACACCATATATTTT. Translation gives CASSEGGNSGNTIYF.

The chain uses TRBV7-9 and TRBJ2-3; 9 nucleotides line up with TRBD2. The CDR3 runs to 16 residues. V shed 1 base and J 4 bases; nucleotides not matched to a gene: 6. CDR1 SEHNR and CDR2 FQNEAQ come from the germline V gene (reference sequence). The CDR3: CASSLGAGGPADTQYF. CDR3 in DNA: TGTGCCAGCAGCTTAGGGGCGGGAGGGCCCGCAGATACGCAGTATTTT. The variable domain in full, with the rest retrieved from reference TRBV7-9 and TRBJ2-3, is DTGVSQNPRHKITKRGQNVTFRCDPISEHNRLYWYRQTLGQGPEFLTYFQNEAQLEKSRLLSDRFSAERPKGSFSTLEIQRTEQGDSAMYLCASSLGAGGPADTQYFGPGTRLTVL.

This clonotype occurred once. The CDR3 region has the DNA TGTGCCAGCAGCTTGGGACAGGGAGGCTACGAGCAGTACTTC. Encoded protein: CASSLGQGGYEQYF. The V call is TRBV7-3, the J call TRBJ2-7; 9 bases are shared with TRBD1. V dropped 3 bases and J dropped 3; count of bases not matched to a gene: 3. Germline lookup yields CDR1 SGHTA and CDR2 FQGTGA. There are 14 residues in the CDR3.

The rearrangement uses TRBV19 and TRBJ1-2; 12 positions match TRBD1. The V gene's germline CDR1 is LNHDA and CDR2 SQIVND (reference sequence). The CDR3 is 17 amino acids. Trimming removed 1 base from V and 4 bases from J; junction bases left unmatched: 7. CDR3 sequence (DNA): TGTGCCAGTAGTATAGCTGGGACAGGGGGCTCGGTCTATGGCTACACCTTC. Protein product: CASSIAGTGGSVYGYTF.